The 4 T cell receptor beta chains presented below share a single source sample, sequenced in a study of shared clonotypes between healthy human individuals. Repertoires were generated with immunoSEQ multiplex PCR, while TCRdb's copy carries only in-frame clones and drops some. The profile shows roughly 2,000,000 clones, about 95% of them singletons. The naive CD8 fraction comprised CD45RO-negative cells positively selected for CCR7 and excluded terminally differentiated effector memory CD45RA+ cells. What was sequenced was naive CD8+ T cells sorted from blood. The receptors come from a man aged 18 to 35 in good health.

Notes on this clone: The junction shows a germline mismatch at one end, possibly a read error. The J gene is TRBJ1-4, the V gene TRBV28; weak D call: TRBD1 (6 bases). The CDR3 totals 14 residues. Germline loops: CDR1 MDHEN, CDR2 SYDVKM. This CDR3 is CASKSGGGNEKLFF. The CDR3 region has the DNA TGTGCTAGCAAGTCCGGGGGCGGTAATGAAAAACTGTTTTTT. Using reference TRBV28 and TRBJ1-4 for the parts outside the CDR3, the full variable domain is DVKVTQSSRYLVKRTGEKVFLECVQDMDHENMFWYRQDPGLGLRLIYFSYDVKMKEKGDIPEGYSVSREKKERFSLILESASTNQTSMYLCASKSGGGNEKLFFGSGTQLSVL.

CDR3 in amino acids: CASSPEQLYPTDTQYF. CDR3 nucleotide sequence: TGTGCCAGCTCACCGGAACAACTGTATCCCACAGATACGCAGTATTTT. The rearrangement uses TRBV18 and TRBJ2-3; unclear D gene. The CDR3 length is 16 residues. V lost 3 bases, J lost 2 bases, and 15 bases lay in between. The V gene's germline CDR1 is KGHSH and CDR2 LQKENI.

This CDR3 reads CASSPTSEFTDTQYF. Written as DNA, the CDR3 is TGTGCCAGCAGCCCGACTAGCGAATTCACAGATACGCAGTATTTT. The chain has TRBV6-1 and TRBJ2-3; 8 bases align to TRBD2. This CDR3 is 15 amino acids long. Germline CDR1 and CDR2: MNHNS and SASEGT. Trimming took 6 bases from V and 2 from J; bases not matched to a gene: 7.

J is TRBJ2-5 and V is TRBV10-3, with D perhaps being TRBD1 or TRBD2 (5 bases each). The CDR3 runs 16 residues. The ends were cut back, 0 bases at V and 5 bases at J, with 16 bases in the middle. CDR1 and CDR2 (germline): ENHRY, SYGVKD. The CDR3 spells CAISESGTSYRETQYF. The CDR3 DNA sequence: TGTGCCATCAGTGAGTCAGGGACCTCCTATCGGGAGACCCAGTACTTC.